These 10 T cell receptor beta chains came from one sample sequenced in a study of T-cell memory formation after mild COVID-19 (dated by TCRdb to the early 2020s). Library generation was performed with 5' RACE. Sequencing used an Illumina NovaSeq 6000. TCRdb handled the public reads itself, with Q25 trimming in fastp and clone calling in MiXCR, and kept productive beta chains. Merged by CDR3 protein, the rows form single entries marked with the most common genes and DNA. The sample yields about 180,000 distinct CDR3 sequences; about a sixth were counted once. Around 2% of the sample lies in the top ten. The specimen sequenced was PBMCs or a T cell subset sorted from them (not recorded which). These receptor sequences come from an adult woman who had mild COVID-19 (a few samples of this study predate the infection). The sample titles of this study are shuffled in the database, so cell type and time point are left out; the donor was told from shared clones.

This sequence joins TRBV12-3 or TRBV12-4 and TRBJ2-7; 10 nucleotides agree with TRBD1. J lost 7 bases, V lost 7 bases, and 10 bases had no gene match. This CDR3 region has 14 residues. As DNA, the CDR3 is TGTGCCAGCACCAACGGGGACAGGGGTTGGGAGCAGTACTTC. Translation: CASTNGDRGWEQYF.

This clonotype was counted between two and nine times. This CDR3 is CASSIKRGENYGYTF. The DNA for the CDR3 is TGTGCCAGCAGCATTAAGCGGGGAGAAAACTATGGCTACACCTTC. The rearrangement joins TRBV9 to TRBJ1-2; D is undetermined. The V end was cut by 4 bases, the J end by 2 bases, with 15 bases between. This CDR3 has 15 amino acids. Germline-derived CDR1 and CDR2 are SGDLS and YYNGEE.

V and J are TRBV20-1 and TRBJ2-3; possibly TRBD1 or TRBD2 for D (5 bases each). CDR1 DFQATT and CDR2 SNEGSKA come from the germline V gene (reference sequence). The CDR3 sequence is 16 residues long. V gave up 3 bases and J gave up 2 bases, with 18 bases separating them. CDR3 sequence reads: CSARNPGTAITDTQYF. The CDR3 DNA follows: TGCAGTGCTAGGAACCCCGGGACGGCTATCACAGATACGCAGTATTTT.

In this sample, this clonotype turned up many times. V usage is TRBV12-3 or TRBV12-4 and J usage is TRBJ2-7, with D perhaps matching TRBD1 (5 bases). V gave up 5 bases and J gave up 2 bases, with 10 bases separating them. The CDR3 length is 13 residues. CDR3 in DNA: TGTGCCAGCAGTGGGGCGTCGGCCTACGAGCAGTACTTC. Its protein product is CASSGASAYEQYF.

There are a few counts of this clonotype. The V gene is TRBV6-4, the J gene TRBJ2-2; D assignment may be TRBD1 or TRBD2 (5 bases each). CDR1 is MRHNA, CDR2 SNTAGT, per germline. This CDR3 region has 16 residues. The V end was cut by 6 bases, the J end by 0 bases, with 14 bases between. This chain's CDR3 is CASRPSGTANTGELFF. In DNA form, the CDR3 reads TGTGCCAGCAGGCCGTCCGGGACGGCGAACACCGGGGAGCTGTTTTTT.

This clonotype was observed a handful of times. This chain links TRBV7-3 with TRBJ1-2, with 7 bases aligning to TRBD1. Germline V gene sequence: CDR1 SGHTA, CDR2 FQGTGA. The V segment lost 1 base and the J segment 6 bases; nucleotides outside the gene matches: 8. The CDR3 sequence is 15 residues long. CDR3 coding DNA: TGTGCCAGCAGCTTAATATCCGGGACAGCAAATGGCTACACCTTC. It translates to CASSLISGTANGYTF.

This clonotype was counted only a few times. V and J are TRBV20-1 and TRBJ2-5; TRBD1 is a possible D gene (5 bases). V lost 6 bases to trimming and J lost 0 bases, with 23 bases between them. Germline lookup yields CDR1 DFQATT and CDR2 SNEGSKA (reference sequence). CDR3 length: 17 amino acids. CDR3 amino acids: CSALLFADKAYQETQYF. The CDR3 nucleotides read TGCAGTGCCCTACTGTTCGCGGACAAAGCGTACCAAGAGACCCAGTACTTC.

This clonotype was counted a few times. This chain links TRBV12-3 or TRBV12-4 with TRBJ1-1; D is possibly TRBD1 (6 bases). V lost 5 bases and J 0 bases, leaving 13 bases between the germline ends. The CDR3 extends over 15 amino acids. This CDR3 is CASSPTGLMNTEAFF. Written as DNA, the CDR3 is TGTGCCAGCAGTCCAACAGGGCTGATGAACACTGAAGCTTTCTTT.

The J gene is TRBJ2-3, the V gene TRBV12-3 or TRBV12-4, with 7 bases that match TRBD2. The CDR3 contains 16 residues. V lost 1 base and J lost 2; bases outside the gene matches: 6. The CDR3 protein is CASSLVAGVTTDTQYF. The CDR3 DNA sequence: TGTGCCAGCAGTTTAGTTGCGGGGGTAACCACAGATACGCAGTATTTT.

This chain joins TRBV9 and TRBJ2-2; no firm D call. This CDR3 comprises 14 residues. V shed 0 bases and J shed 0 bases, with 3 bases lying between them. Germline lookup yields CDR1 SGDLS and CDR2 YYNGEE. The CDR3 sequence: CASSVVANTGELFF. Here the CDR3 DNA reads TGTGCCAGCAGCGTAGTGGCGAACACCGGGGAGCTGTTTTTT.